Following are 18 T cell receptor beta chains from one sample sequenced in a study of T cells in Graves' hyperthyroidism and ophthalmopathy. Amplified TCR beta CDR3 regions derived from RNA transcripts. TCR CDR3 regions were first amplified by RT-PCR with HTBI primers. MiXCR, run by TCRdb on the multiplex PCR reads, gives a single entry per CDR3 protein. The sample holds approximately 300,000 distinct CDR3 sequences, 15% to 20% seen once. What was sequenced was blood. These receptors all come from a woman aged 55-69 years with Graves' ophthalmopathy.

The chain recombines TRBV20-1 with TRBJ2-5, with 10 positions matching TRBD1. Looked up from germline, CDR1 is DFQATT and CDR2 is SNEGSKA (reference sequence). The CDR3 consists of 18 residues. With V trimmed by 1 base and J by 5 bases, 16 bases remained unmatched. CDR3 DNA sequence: TGCAGTGCTAGAGGGGAGGGTGGGGACAGGGGACGTCTGGAGACCCAGTACTTC. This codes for CSARGEGGDRGRLETQYF.

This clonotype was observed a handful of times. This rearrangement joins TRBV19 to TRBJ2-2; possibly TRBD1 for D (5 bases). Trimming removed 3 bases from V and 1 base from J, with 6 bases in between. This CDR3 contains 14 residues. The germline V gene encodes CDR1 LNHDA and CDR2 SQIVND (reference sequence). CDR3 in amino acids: CASSITGNTGELFF. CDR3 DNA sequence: TGTGCCAGTAGTATTACAGGGAACACCGGGGAGCTGTTTTTT.

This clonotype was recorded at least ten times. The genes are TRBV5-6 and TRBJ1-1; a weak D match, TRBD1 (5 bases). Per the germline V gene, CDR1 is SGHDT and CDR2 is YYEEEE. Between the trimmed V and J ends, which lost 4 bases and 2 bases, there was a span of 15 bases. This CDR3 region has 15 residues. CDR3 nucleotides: TGTGCCAGCAGCCAGGTAGGGGCCAGAAACACTGAAGCTTTCTTT. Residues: CASSQVGARNTEAFF.

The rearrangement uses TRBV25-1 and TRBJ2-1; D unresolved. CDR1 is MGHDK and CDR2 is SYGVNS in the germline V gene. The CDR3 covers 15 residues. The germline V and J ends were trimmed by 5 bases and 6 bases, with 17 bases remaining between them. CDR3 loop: CASSLKGRVANEQFF. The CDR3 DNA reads TGTGCCAGCAGTCTAAAGGGCCGGGTGGCCAATGAGCAGTTCTTC.

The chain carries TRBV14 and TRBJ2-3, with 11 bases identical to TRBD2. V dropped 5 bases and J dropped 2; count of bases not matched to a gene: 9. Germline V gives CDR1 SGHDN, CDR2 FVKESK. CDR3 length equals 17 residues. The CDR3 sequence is CASSLRSGRALTDTQYF. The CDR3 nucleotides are TGTGCCAGCAGCTTACGTAGCGGGAGGGCCCTCACAGATACGCAGTATTTT.

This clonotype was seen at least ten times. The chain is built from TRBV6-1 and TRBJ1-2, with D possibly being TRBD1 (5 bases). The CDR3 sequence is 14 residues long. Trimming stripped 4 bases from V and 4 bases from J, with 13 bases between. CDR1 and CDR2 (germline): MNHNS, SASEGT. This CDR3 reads CASSVGDGLYGYTF. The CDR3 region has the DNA TGTGCCAGCAGTGTCGGGGACGGACTCTATGGCTACACCTTC.

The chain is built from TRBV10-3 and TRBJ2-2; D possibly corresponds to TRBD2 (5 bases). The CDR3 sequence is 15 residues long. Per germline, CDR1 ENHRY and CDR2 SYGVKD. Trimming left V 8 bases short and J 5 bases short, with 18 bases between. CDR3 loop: CAIAAGLSGTGELFF. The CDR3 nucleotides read TGTGCCATCGCAGCAGGCCTATCGGGAACCGGGGAGCTGTTTTTT.

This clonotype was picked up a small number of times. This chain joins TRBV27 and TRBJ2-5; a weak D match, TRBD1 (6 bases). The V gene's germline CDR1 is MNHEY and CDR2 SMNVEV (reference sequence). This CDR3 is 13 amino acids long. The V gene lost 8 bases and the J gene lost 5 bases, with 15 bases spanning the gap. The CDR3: CASSVTQGETQYF. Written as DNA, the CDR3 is TGTGCCAGCTCCGTGACCCAGGGGGAGACCCAGTACTTC.

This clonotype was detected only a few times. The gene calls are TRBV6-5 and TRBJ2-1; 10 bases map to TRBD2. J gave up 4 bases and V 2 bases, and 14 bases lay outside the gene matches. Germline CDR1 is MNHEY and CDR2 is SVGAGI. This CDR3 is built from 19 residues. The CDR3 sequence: CASSYPQRGASGGYNEQFF. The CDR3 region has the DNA TGTGCCAGCAGTTACCCCCAGAGGGGAGCTAGCGGGGGTTACAATGAGCAGTTCTTC.

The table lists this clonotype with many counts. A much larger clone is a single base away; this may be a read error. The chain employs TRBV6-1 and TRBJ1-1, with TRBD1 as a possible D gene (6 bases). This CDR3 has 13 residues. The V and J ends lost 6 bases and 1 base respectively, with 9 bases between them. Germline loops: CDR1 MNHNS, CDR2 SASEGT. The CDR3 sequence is CASRGDTNTEAFF. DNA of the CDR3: TGTGCCAGCAGGGGGGACACGAACACTGAAGCTTTCTTT.

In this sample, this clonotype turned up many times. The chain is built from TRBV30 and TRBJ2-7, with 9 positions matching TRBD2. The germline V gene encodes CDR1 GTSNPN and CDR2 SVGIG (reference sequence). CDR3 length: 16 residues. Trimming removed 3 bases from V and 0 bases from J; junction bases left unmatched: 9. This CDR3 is CAWRPGLAGNSYEQYF. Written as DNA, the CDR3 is TGTGCCTGGAGACCCGGGCTAGCGGGAAACTCCTACGAGCAGTACTTC.

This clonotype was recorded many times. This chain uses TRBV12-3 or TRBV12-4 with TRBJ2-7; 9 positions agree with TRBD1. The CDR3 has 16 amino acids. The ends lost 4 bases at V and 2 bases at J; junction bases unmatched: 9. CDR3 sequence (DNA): TGTGCCAGCAGTTGGAGCTCGACAGGGGGGACCTACGAGCAGTACTTC. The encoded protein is CASSWSSTGGTYEQYF.

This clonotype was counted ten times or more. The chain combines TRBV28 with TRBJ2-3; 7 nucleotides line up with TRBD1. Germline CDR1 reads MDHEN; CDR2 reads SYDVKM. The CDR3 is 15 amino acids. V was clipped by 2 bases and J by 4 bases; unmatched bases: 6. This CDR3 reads CASSLGGQHSDTQYF. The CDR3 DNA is TGTGCCAGCAGTTTAGGGGGACAGCATTCAGATACGCAGTATTTT.

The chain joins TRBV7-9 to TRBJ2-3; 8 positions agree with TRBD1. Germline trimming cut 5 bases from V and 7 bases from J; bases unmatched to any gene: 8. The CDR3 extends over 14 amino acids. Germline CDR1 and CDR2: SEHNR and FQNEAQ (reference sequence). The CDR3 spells CASSQDRVPYTQYF. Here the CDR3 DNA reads TGTGCCAGCAGCCAGGACAGGGTCCCTTATACGCAGTATTTT.

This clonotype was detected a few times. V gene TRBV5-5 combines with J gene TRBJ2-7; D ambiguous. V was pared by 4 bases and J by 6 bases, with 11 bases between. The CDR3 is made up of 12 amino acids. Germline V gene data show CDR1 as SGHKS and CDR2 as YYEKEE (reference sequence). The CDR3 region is CASSEMVREQYF. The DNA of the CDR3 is TGTGCCAGCAGCGAGATGGTGCGCGAGCAGTACTTC.

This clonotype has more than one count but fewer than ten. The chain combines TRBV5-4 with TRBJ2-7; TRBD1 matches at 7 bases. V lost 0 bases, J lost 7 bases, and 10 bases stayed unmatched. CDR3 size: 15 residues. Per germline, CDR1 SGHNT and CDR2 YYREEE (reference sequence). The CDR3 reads CASSLGGQRLGEQYF. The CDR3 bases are TGTGCCAGCAGCTTGGGGGGACAGCGGTTGGGGGAGCAGTACTTC.

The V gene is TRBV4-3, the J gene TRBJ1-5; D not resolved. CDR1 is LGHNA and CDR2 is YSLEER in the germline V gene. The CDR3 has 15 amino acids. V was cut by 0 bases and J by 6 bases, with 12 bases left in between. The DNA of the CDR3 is TGCGCCAGCAGCCAAGATGTCGCGAGTAGTCAGCCCCAGCATTTT. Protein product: CASSQDVASSQPQHF.

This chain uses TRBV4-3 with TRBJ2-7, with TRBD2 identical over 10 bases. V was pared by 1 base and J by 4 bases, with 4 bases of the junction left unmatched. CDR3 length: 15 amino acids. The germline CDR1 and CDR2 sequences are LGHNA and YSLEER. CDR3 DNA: TGCGCCAGCAGCCAAGTTCCTAGCGGGAGTTACGAGCAGTACTTC. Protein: CASSQVPSGSYEQYF.